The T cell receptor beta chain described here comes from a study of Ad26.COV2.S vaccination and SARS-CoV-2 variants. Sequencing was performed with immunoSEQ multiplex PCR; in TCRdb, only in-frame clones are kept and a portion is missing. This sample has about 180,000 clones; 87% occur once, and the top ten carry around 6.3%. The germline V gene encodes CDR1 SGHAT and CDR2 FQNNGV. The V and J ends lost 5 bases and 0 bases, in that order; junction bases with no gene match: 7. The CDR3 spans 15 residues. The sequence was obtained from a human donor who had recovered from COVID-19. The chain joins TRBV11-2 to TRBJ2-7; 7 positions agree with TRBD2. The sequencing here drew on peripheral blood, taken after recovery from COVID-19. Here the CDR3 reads CASSPQAGLSYEQYF. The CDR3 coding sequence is TGTGCCAGCAGCCCTCAAGCGGGACTCTCCTACGAGCAGTACTTC.